The 8 T cell receptor beta chains below were found in one sample sequenced in a study of T cells in Graves' hyperthyroidism and ophthalmopathy. The CDR3 regions of TCR beta were amplified from RNA transcripts. Researchers ran a first-round RT-PCR on the TCR CDR3 using the HTBI primer set. TCRdb re-analysed the multiplex PCR reads in MiXCR, keeping a single row per CDR3 protein. The sample yields 640,000 or so distinct CDR3 sequences, around 15% seen once. Input material: blood. Receptors were obtained from a woman aged 35 to 49 with Graves' ophthalmopathy.

The rearrangement joins TRBV6-2 or TRBV6-3 to TRBJ2-7; D is ambiguous. Trimming took off 0 bases at V and 7 bases at J, with 7 bases between the two ends. The CDR3 runs to 12 residues. Germline CDR1 reads MNHEY; CDR2 reads SVGEGT. The CDR3 nucleotides read TGTGCCAGCAGTTACTCCGGCACGGAGCAGTACTTC. Protein sequence: CASSYSGTEQYF.

This clonotype was picked up many times. The CDR3 is CASSERAVYSNQPQHF. For the CDR3, the DNA is TGTGCCAGCAGTGAAAGGGCAGTATATAGCAATCAGCCCCAGCATTTT. The chain combines TRBV6-1 with TRBJ1-5, with D unclear. This CDR3 has 16 residues. Between the trimmed V and J ends, which lost 2 bases and 0 bases, there was a span of 11 bases. CDR1 is MNHNS, CDR2 SASEGT, per germline.

This clonotype appeared many times. The gene calls are TRBV6-2 or TRBV6-3 and TRBJ1-5; tentative D call: TRBD1 (5 bases). Germline V gives CDR1 MNHEY, CDR2 SVGEGT. The CDR3 consists of 15 residues. Trimming took off 2 bases at V and 5 bases at J, with 13 bases between the two ends. CDR3 nucleotide sequence: TGTGCCAGCAGTTACAGGGAGGAGGGGTATCAGCCCCAGCATTTT. Protein product: CASSYREEGYQPQHF.

This chain joins TRBV30 and TRBJ2-1; a possible D gene is TRBD2 (6 bases). CDR1 is GTSNPN and CDR2 is SVGIG in the germline V gene (reference sequence). With 0 bases removed from V and 8 bases from J, the gap between germline ends came to 17 bases. The CDR3 contains 15 residues. The CDR3 region has the DNA TGTGCCTGGAGTGTAGGACTAATCGGCGCCGATGAGCAGTTCTTC. Translation: CAWSVGLIGADEQFF.

This clonotype was recorded at least ten times. The J gene is TRBJ2-6, the V gene TRBV6-5; 11 bases line up with TRBD2. The CDR3 loop spans 17 amino acids. Germline CDR1 MNHEY, CDR2 SVGAGI. Unmatched junction bases numbered 0, after V lost 2 bases and J lost 0 bases. The DNA for the CDR3 is TGTGCCAGCAGTTACGGGACTAGCGGCTCTGGGGCCAACGTCCTGACTTTC. Amino acids: CASSYGTSGSGANVLTF.

The V gene is TRBV11-2, the J gene TRBJ2-7, with D possibly TRBD2 on 5 matching bases. V was shortened by 5 bases and J by 3 bases, with 17 bases between the two germline ends. CDR3 size: 15 residues. CDR1 and CDR2 from the germline V gene are SGHAT and FQNNGV. CDR3 sequence (DNA): TGTGCCAGCAGCCAATATAAGGACTCAAGCTACGAGCAGTACTTC. Amino acids: CASSQYKDSSYEQYF.

The chain recombines TRBV20-1 with TRBJ1-2, with 10 nucleotides matching TRBD1. The CDR3 is 16 residues long. V gave up 1 base and J gave up 4 bases; unmatched junction bases: 9. Germline V lookup: CDR1 DFQATT, CDR2 SNEGSKA (reference sequence). This CDR3 reads CSARAGQGKEGYGYTF. The CDR3 region has the DNA TGCAGTGCTAGAGCGGGACAGGGGAAAGAGGGCTATGGCTACACCTTC.

V usage is TRBV28 and J usage is TRBJ2-5, with 7 bases matching TRBD1. Trimming removed 7 bases from V and 2 bases from J; junction bases left unmatched: 13. From germline, CDR1 is MDHEN and CDR2 SYDVKM. The CDR3 is made up of 16 amino acids. CDR3 residues: CASTPGQIGGQETQYF. DNA of the CDR3: TGTGCCAGCACCCCGGGACAGATCGGCGGGCAAGAGACCCAGTACTTC.